These 2 T cell receptor beta chains were all obtained from the same sample, sequenced in a study of monozygotic twins with cystic fibrosis. Method: immunoSEQ multiplex PCR; TCRdb's copy keeps in-frame clones and lacks some. The table lists around 10,000 clones, 99% of them singletons. The specimen was blood. Receptors originate from a man aged 18 to 30 with cystic fibrosis.

The chain is built from TRBV25-1 and TRBJ1-6, with TRBD1 matching 8 bases. CDR3 length equals 15 residues. Trimming cost V 7 bases and J 4 bases; bases outside gene matches: 6. Per the germline V gene, CDR1 is MGHDK and CDR2 is SYGVNS. CDR3 sequence reads: CASTQGAYYNSPLHF. For the CDR3, the DNA is TGTGCCAGCACCCAGGGGGCATATTATAATTCACCCCTCCACTTT.

The chain has TRBV7-9 and TRBJ1-2; D call uncertain. Trimming cost V 5 bases and J 6 bases, with 19 bases left between them. CDR1 and CDR2 from the germline V gene are SEHNR and FQNEAQ (reference sequence). CDR3 length equals 15 residues. CDR3 in amino acids: CASSRPDRQRDGYTF. The CDR3 DNA reads as TGTGCCAGCAGCCGCCCCGACCGCCAACGGGATGGCTACACCTTC.